Shown below are 10 T cell receptor beta chains from a single sample sequenced in a study of OX40 agonist ivuxolimab in advanced cancers. The table came from immunoSEQ multiplex PCR; TCRdb's copy has only in-frame clones and leaves some out. The data show about 69,000 clones, approximately 90% seen once. The sequenced sample was CD4+ or CD8+ T cells sorted from blood, obtained in a trial of the OX40 agonist ivuxolimab. The source of these receptors is an adult with an advanced solid tumor such as melanoma, head and neck, liver or kidney cancer.

The sample holds one count of this clone. This chain links TRBV21-1 with TRBJ2-5; the table's D call, TRBD2, has no DNA check behind it. TRBV21-1 is given as a pseudogene. The CDR3 is 15 amino acids. The CDR3 region is CASSKASTNQETQYF. The DNA for the CDR3 is TGTGCCAGCAGCAAAGCTAGCACCAACCAAGAGACCCAGTACTTC.

V gene TRBV9 combines with J gene TRBJ2-1; 9 nucleotides agree with TRBD1. This CDR3 has 16 amino acids. With V trimmed by 4 bases and J by 8 bases, 13 bases remained unmatched. Germline CDR1 is SGDLS and CDR2 is YYNGEE. In DNA, the CDR3 is TGTGCCAGCAGCTCAATTCCGGGACAGGGAAGGGATGAGCAGTTCTTC. Protein product: CASSSIPGQGRDEQFF. Full variable domain (rest looked up from reference TRBV9 and TRBJ2-1): DSGVTQTPKHLITATGQRVTLRCSPRSGDLSVYWYQQSLDQGLQFLIQYYNGEERAKGNILERFSAQQFPDLHSELNLSSLELGDSALYFCASSSIPGQGRDEQFFGPGTRLTVL.

The chain carries TRBV30 and TRBJ1-2, with a possible D match to TRBD1 (5 bases). This CDR3 has 14 residues. Trimming pared 5 bases from V and 4 bases from J, leaving 17 bases between. Looked up from germline, CDR1 is GTSNPN and CDR2 is SVGIG (reference sequence). The CDR3 DNA reads as TGTGCCTGGTCCTTAGGGGTTGAAAGCTATGGCTACACCTTC. Its protein is CAWSLGVESYGYTF.

V and J are TRBV30 and TRBJ1-1, with 8 bases identical to TRBD1. Per germline, CDR1 GTSNPN and CDR2 SVGIG (reference sequence). The ends lost 3 bases at V and 1 base at J; junction bases unmatched: 10. CDR3 length: 16 amino acids. This chain's CDR3 is CAWRRGHGQGNTEAFF. In nucleotides, the CDR3 is TGTGCCTGGAGGCGAGGGCATGGACAGGGGAACACTGAAGCTTTCTTT.

This clone was observed a handful of times. V gene TRBV6-1 combines with J gene TRBJ2-7, with D unclear. Germline loops: CDR1 MNHNS, CDR2 SASEGT. V was shortened by 2 bases and J by 6 bases, with 11 bases between the two germline ends. The CDR3 runs 13 residues. The CDR3 DNA reads TGTGCCAGCAGTGAAAATTGGCAGTTCGAGCAGTACTTC. Protein product: CASSENWQFEQYF.

The genes are TRBV5-4 and TRBJ2-7, with D perhaps TRBD1 or TRBD2 (5 bases each). The CDR3 is made up of 13 amino acids. V was clipped by 3 bases and J by 5 bases, with 12 bases between them. Germline CDR1 and CDR2: SGHNT and YYREEE (reference sequence). CDR3 DNA: TGTGCCAGCAGCTCGGGACCGGTGAACGAGCAGTACTTC. It translates to CASSSGPVNEQYF.

The chain is built from TRBV7-9 and TRBJ2-1; D perhaps matches TRBD2 (7 bases). The CDR3 runs 16 residues. V lost 5 bases to trimming and J lost 6 bases, with 20 bases between them. Germline loops: CDR1 SEHNR, CDR2 FQNEAQ (reference sequence). The CDR3 sequence: CASSLGGGRAVNEQFF. CDR3 nucleotides: TGTGCCAGCAGCCTCGGAGGGGGGAGGGCCGTCAATGAGCAGTTCTTC.

This clone was detected once. This chain's CDR3 is CASRDRGHLEQFF. Here the CDR3 DNA reads TGTGCCAGCCGGGACAGGGGGCACCTTGAGCAGTTCTTC. The rearrangement links TRBV27 to TRBJ2-1; 12 bases match TRBD1. The CDR3 loop spans 13 amino acids. V dropped 8 bases and J dropped 9; count of bases not matched to a gene: 5. The germline gives CDR1 MNHEY, CDR2 SMNVEV (reference sequence).

Only one count was recorded for this clone. The chain has TRBV4-1 and TRBJ1-4; D is ambiguous. Trimming stripped 0 bases from V and 3 bases from J, with 11 bases between. Germline V gene sequence: CDR1 MGHRA, CDR2 YSYEKL. This CDR3 has 16 amino acids. This CDR3 reads CASSQDRFTSNEKLFF. The DNA of the CDR3 is TGCGCCAGCAGCCAAGATCGCTTTACCTCTAATGAAAAACTGTTTTTT.

The gene calls are TRBV7-3 and TRBJ2-1; TRBD2 aligns across 10 bases. The CDR3 covers 15 residues. Germline lookup yields CDR1 SGHTA and CDR2 FQGTGA. The V segment lost 4 bases and the J segment 7 bases; nucleotides outside the gene matches: 7. CDR3 in amino acids: CASSSTSGIGNEQFF. For the CDR3, the DNA is TGTGCCAGCAGCTCTACTAGCGGGATAGGAAATGAGCAGTTCTTC.